This TCR beta chain derives from a study of T cell clones after liver transplantation. Study-wide context: A pre-transplant mixed lymphocyte reaction with TCRbeta sequencing defined graft-donor-reactive clones followed in post-transplant blood.

TCRdb keeps only in-frame clones here, not all; method: immunoSEQ multiplex PCR. The sample consists of about 50,000 clones, 55% to 75% of them appearing once. V dropped 4 bases and J dropped 8 bases, with 16 bases sitting between them. The CDR3 runs to 14 residues. Germline assignment: CDR1 SGHDT and CDR2 YYEEEE. The sequencing used CD4+ T cells from blood, collected around 52 months after liver transplant. This receptor was obtained from a human patient who received a liver transplant. The graft donor may be the source of some T cells. This sequence joins TRBV5-6 and TRBJ2-1; D remains unclear. The CDR3 region is CASSRQALSDEQFF. The CDR3 coding sequence is TGTGCCAGCAGCAGGCAGGCCTTATCGGATGAGCAGTTCTTC.